The sequence of this T cell receptor beta chain was determined in a study of blood T cells in healthy people across ages. In the case of this clonotype: Mismatch with germline at one junction end may stem from a read error.

Germline assignment: CDR1 DFQATT and CDR2 SNEGSKA (reference sequence). This CDR3 contains 13 residues. PCR was performed a second time for 7 to 11 cycles using a sample-barcoded 5' primer and a J-beta primer mix. TCRdb recomputed calls from the 5' RACE reads with MiXCR, one row per CDR3 protein. The sample contains about 800,000 distinct CDR3 sequences, around a quarter of which appear only once. Roughly 9.2 milliliters was the volume of peripheral blood drawn from each donor. These records were also assigned to another study, of T cells of mothers and their children. This second report adds: Mother-child pairs who were related displayed a slightly higher overlap than unrelated pairs, a difference that was non-significant.

This chain joins TRBV20-1 and TRBJ1-1; no reliable D call. This sequence was found in a boy younger than 18 in good health. What was sequenced was blood. The CDR3 coding sequence is TGCAGTGCTAGAGATCTGAGGAACACTGAGGCTTTCTTT. Amino acids: CSARDLRNTEAFF.